These 22 T cell receptor beta chains were sequenced from one sample in a study of PD-L1 blockade in urothelial cancer. Time point reported: peripheral blood 6 weeks after treatment start. Measured with immunoSEQ multiplex PCR; TCRdb has only the in-frame clones, and not every one. The sample carries over 70,000 clones, around 78% recorded once. The specimen was PBMCs, collected around atezolizumab (anti-PD-L1) treatment. These receptors all stem from a man aged 65 to 79 with urothelial cancer.

The chain carries TRBV19 and TRBJ1-2; 7 bases fit TRBD1. The CDR3 is 13 amino acids. Germline-derived CDR1 and CDR2 are LNHDA and SQIVND (reference sequence). V was pared by 4 bases and J by 2 bases, with 1 base of the junction left unmatched. CDR3 in amino acids: CASSKQGNYGYTF. Here the CDR3 DNA reads TGTGCCAGTAGTAAACAGGGGAACTATGGCTACACCTTC.

The chain has TRBV6-1 and TRBJ2-2; 9 bases fit TRBD1. Germline V gives CDR1 MNHNS, CDR2 SASEGT. Unmatched junction bases numbered 7, after V lost 8 bases and J lost 3 bases. This CDR3 spans 15 amino acids. CDR3 amino acids: CASRSGTGYTGELFF. CDR3 DNA: TGTGCCAGCCGCTCCGGGACAGGGTACACCGGGGAGCTGTTTTTT.

V is TRBV5-8 and J is TRBJ2-7; maybe TRBD1 (5 bases). Trimming left V 2 bases short and J 3 bases short, with 18 bases between. This CDR3 is built from 16 residues. Germline V gives CDR1 SGHTS, CDR2 YDEGEE. CDR3 sequence (DNA): TGTGCCAGCAGCTTTGCTTCCGGGTCAGGGTTCTACGAGCAGTACTTC. Its protein product is CASSFASGSGFYEQYF.

CDR3 protein: CASSNGGSYEQYF. CDR3 nucleotides: TGTGCCAGCTCGAACGGGGGCTCCTACGAGCAGTACTTC. The chain uses TRBV27 and TRBJ2-7; D may be TRBD2 (6 bases). The germline V gene encodes CDR1 MNHEY and CDR2 SMNVEV (reference sequence). CDR3 length: 13 amino acids. Trimming took off 8 bases at V and 0 bases at J, with 11 bases between the two ends.

V gene TRBV9 combines with J gene TRBJ2-7; D possibly corresponds to TRBD2 (5 bases). CDR1 is SGDLS and CDR2 is YYNGEE in the germline V gene. This CDR3 has 13 amino acids. Trimming shortened V by 3 bases and J by 3 bases, and 10 bases separated the two germline ends. The CDR3 is CASSAGLGYEQYF. The CDR3, as DNA: TGTGCCAGCAGCGCAGGACTGGGCTACGAGCAGTACTTC.

Note on this clone: The conserved phenylalanine or tryptophan is not found at the CDR3 terminus, so this likely reflects a read error. The DNA is left out, because the CDR3 cannot be placed on it with certainty; the CDR3 is given as TCRdb lists it. The rearrangement links TRBV12-5 to TRBJ2-7; the D call in the table, TRBD2, was not verified against the DNA. Ends included, the CDR3 has 10 residues. CDR1 and CDR2 from the germline V gene are LGHNT and FRNRAP. The CDR3 loop is CASGLPETSR.

This clone was recorded once. The chain recombines TRBV5-1 with TRBJ2-2; maybe TRBD1 (6 bases). Trimming shortened V by 0 bases and J by 7 bases, and 16 bases separated the two germline ends. Looked up from germline, CDR1 is SGHRS and CDR2 is YFSETQ. The CDR3 has 16 amino acids. The CDR3 loop is CASSLALLGADGELFF. The CDR3 region has the DNA TGCGCCAGCAGCTTGGCTCTTCTGGGGGCGGACGGGGAGCTGTTTTTT.

The rearrangement joins TRBV27 to TRBJ2-7, with D possibly TRBD2 on 6 matching bases. Per the germline V gene, CDR1 is MNHEY and CDR2 is SMNVEV (reference sequence). V lost 5 bases, J lost 2 bases, and 13 bases lay in between. The CDR3 is made up of 14 amino acids. This CDR3 is CASSLGLNTYEQYF. Here the CDR3 DNA reads TGTGCCAGCAGTCTGGGACTGAACACCTACGAGCAGTACTTC.

The chain recombines TRBV11-1 with TRBJ2-1; 9 positions match TRBD2. Germline values: CDR1 SGHAT, CDR2 FQDESV (reference sequence). The J segment lost 4 bases and the V segment lost 5 bases, leaving 6 bases of the junction unmatched. This CDR3 has 15 residues. This CDR3 is CASSPLAGPYNEQFF. The CDR3 DNA reads as TGTGCCAGCAGCCCGCTAGCGGGACCTTACAATGAGCAGTTCTTC.

V gene TRBV6-5 combines with J gene TRBJ1-6; D ambiguous. The length of the CDR3 is 15 residues. Between the trimmed V and J ends, which lost 0 bases and 9 bases, there was a span of 12 bases. The germline gives CDR1 MNHEY, CDR2 SVGAGI. The CDR3 sequence is CASSYSAVVGSPLHF. The CDR3 DNA follows: TGTGCCAGCAGTTACTCTGCAGTCGTTGGTTCACCCCTCCACTTT.

The chain couples TRBV30 to TRBJ1-2, with TRBD1 matching over 8 bases. V shed 1 base, J shed 5 bases, and the junction held 9 bases outside the gene matches. This CDR3 is built from 15 residues. From germline, CDR1 is GTSNPN and CDR2 SVGIG (reference sequence). The CDR3 here is CAWSARHRGFYGYTF. In DNA, the CDR3 is TGTGCCTGGAGTGCCCGACACAGGGGGTTTTATGGCTACACCTTC.

The CDR3 region has the DNA TGCAGCGTTTCGAGACAGGGGGCCGGCGGGGAGCTGTTTTTT. Encoded protein: CSVSRQGAGGELFF. The V and J genes are TRBV29-1 and TRBJ2-2, with 10 positions matching TRBD1. The germline gives CDR1 SQVTM, CDR2 ANQGSEA. The CDR3 loop spans 14 amino acids. J lost 7 bases, V lost 5 bases, and 7 bases had no gene match.

The chain carries TRBV5-4 and TRBJ2-3; the match to TRBD2 covers 14 bases. CDR1 and CDR2 (germline): SGHNT, YYREEE (reference sequence). V lost 2 bases, J lost 1 base, and 6 bases stayed unmatched. The CDR3 contains 18 residues. CDR3 nucleotides: TGTGCCAGCAGCTTCGGACTAGCGGGAGGAGGGGGCACAGATACGCAGTATTTT. Amino acid sequence: CASSFGLAGGGGTDTQYF. Drawing the rest from reference TRBV5-4 and TRBJ2-3, the complete variable domain is ETGVTQSPTHLIKTRGQQVTLRCSSQSGHNTVSWYQQALGQGPQFIFQYYREEENGRGNFPPRFSGLQFPNYSSELNVNALELDDSALYLCASSFGLAGGGGTDTQYFGPGTRLTVL.

The chain links TRBV5-1 to TRBJ2-5, with TRBD2 matching 13 bases. The V and J ends lost 4 bases and 3 bases, in that order; junction bases with no gene match: 6. Germline CDR1 SGHRS, CDR2 YFSETQ. This CDR3 is built from 16 residues. The CDR3 here is CASSPVLAGGEETQYF. Written as DNA, the CDR3 is TGCGCCAGCAGCCCTGTACTAGCGGGAGGGGAAGAGACCCAGTACTTC.

J is TRBJ1-1 and V is TRBV19; 7 bases line up with TRBD1. Unmatched junction bases numbered 14, after V lost 4 bases and J lost 0 bases. Per the germline V gene, CDR1 is LNHDA and CDR2 is SQIVND (reference sequence). The CDR3 consists of 18 residues. CDR3 residues: CASSKRGDSGGLNTEAFF. CDR3 in DNA: TGTGCCAGTAGTAAACGGGGGGACAGCGGGGGGCTGAACACTGAAGCTTTCTTT.

This clone was seen just once. The rearrangement uses TRBV4-3 and TRBJ1-5; 7 bases agree with TRBD1. This CDR3 comprises 15 residues. After removal of 0 bases from V and 7 bases from J, the junction contained 6 bases not matched to a gene. Germline CDR1 is LGHNA and CDR2 is YSLEER. The CDR3 loop is CASSQDGGGRQPQHF. CDR3 sequence (DNA): TGCGCCAGCAGCCAAGATGGAGGGGGCAGGCAGCCCCAGCATTTT.

V and J are TRBV7-8 and TRBJ2-7, with D possibly matching TRBD2 (5 bases). This CDR3 has 16 residues. Germline V CDR1 and CDR2: SGHVS, FQNEAQ. Trimming shortened V by 1 base and J by 4 bases, and 17 bases separated the two germline ends. The CDR3 sequence: CASSLVEGAVGYEQYF. The CDR3 DNA reads TGTGCCAGCAGCTTAGTCGAGGGAGCCGTGGGGTACGAGCAGTACTTC.

This clone was found once. The chain is built from TRBV11-3 and TRBJ2-2; D gene ambiguous. Germline V gene lookup returns CDR1 SGHNT and CDR2 YENEEA. The germline V and J ends were trimmed by 6 bases and 4 bases, with 12 bases remaining between them. The CDR3 contains 14 residues. Here the CDR3 DNA reads TGTGCCAGCAGTTCTAGGAGTTCCACCGGGGAGCTGTTTTTT. Amino acid sequence: CASSSRSSTGELFF.

This chain links TRBV2 with TRBJ2-1, with D possibly TRBD2 on 5 matching bases. Germline-derived CDR1 and CDR2 are SNHLY and FYNNEI. V lost 6 bases to trimming and J lost 8 bases, with 11 bases between them. The CDR3 extends over 12 amino acids. The CDR3 region is CASRSGIDEQFF. CDR3 coding DNA: TGTGCCAGCAGATCCGGGATTGATGAGCAGTTCTTC.

The gene calls are TRBV27 and TRBJ1-2; tentatively, D is TRBD1 (5 bases). The germline V gene has CDR1 MNHEY and CDR2 SMNVEV (reference sequence). V was trimmed by 6 bases and J by 5 bases, leaving 13 bases between them. CDR3 size: 13 residues. The CDR3 DNA reads as TGTGCCAGCAGCCGCGACAGAGTGTATGGCTACACCTTC. This encodes CASSRDRVYGYTF.

This clone was detected a few times. Compared with germline, one end of the junction differs, possibly owing to a read error. The chain combines TRBV30 with TRBJ2-1, with D possibly being TRBD2 (6 bases). The CDR3 is made up of 10 amino acids. CDR1 is GTSNPN, CDR2 SVGIG, per germline (reference sequence). The DNA of the CDR3 is TGTGCCTGGACCGGGACTCCGAACGTCTTC. This encodes CAWTGTPNVF.

The chain has TRBV11-1 and TRBJ1-1, with TRBD1 matching over 7 bases. CDR3 length: 13 amino acids. Germline loops: CDR1 SGHAT, CDR2 FQDESV (reference sequence). The junction had 7 bases not matched to a gene; V was cut back by 4 bases and J by 8 bases. As DNA, the CDR3 is TGTGCCAGCAGCTCCCTGACAGGGCGGGAAGCTTTCTTT. It translates to CASSSLTGREAFF.